Below, 7 T cell receptor beta chains from the same sample are listed, as sequenced in a study of shared clonotypes between healthy human individuals. Assay: immunoSEQ multiplex PCR; the TCRdb copy retains only in-frame clones and omits some. This table holds roughly 680,000 clones, just under 75% found once. The sequenced sample consisted of memory CD4+ T cells sorted from blood. Regarding subset: CD45RA-negative fraction. Receptors originate from a woman in her twenties or thirties in good health.

The V and J genes are TRBV9 and TRBJ2-5, with 11 bases lining up with TRBD2. The CDR3 contains 18 residues. J was trimmed by 2 bases and V by 0 bases; bases with no gene match: 9. The germline V gene has CDR1 SGDLS and CDR2 YYNGEE. CDR3 in DNA: TGTGCCAGCAGCGTAGGTTTGACTAGCGGGATCGGTCAAGAGACCCAGTACTTC. It is translated as CASSVGLTSGIGQETQYF.

This clone appeared a single time. The chain couples TRBV10-3 to TRBJ2-7, with TRBD2 matching over 9 bases. The CDR3 sequence is 14 residues long. Germline trimming cut 8 bases from V and 3 bases from J; bases unmatched to any gene: 8. Per germline, CDR1 ENHRY and CDR2 SYGVKD. CDR3 bases: TGTGCCATCGGAAGGACTAGCGAACGCTACGAGCAGTACTTC. Protein: CAIGRTSERYEQYF.

This clone came up a few times. The chain has TRBV28 and TRBJ1-1, with D perhaps matching TRBD1 (6 bases). CDR3 length: 16 amino acids. V lost 7 bases and J lost 3, with 21 bases in between. The V gene's germline CDR1 is MDHEN and CDR2 SYDVKM. Written as DNA, the CDR3 is TGTGCCAGCAAGGGGTCTACGGGGGGGCCGGACACTGAAGCTTTCTTT. Protein sequence: CASKGSTGGPDTEAFF.

V and J are TRBV7-2 and TRBJ2-3; D is uncertain. The V gene lost 2 bases and the J gene lost 4 bases, with 10 bases spanning the gap. CDR3 length: 14 residues. CDR1 and CDR2 (germline): SGHTA, FQGNSA. CDR3 nucleotide sequence: TGTGCCAGCAGCTTATCCTTGATTGCAGATACGCAGTATTTT. It translates to CASSLSLIADTQYF.

V and J are TRBV5-5 and TRBJ1-1; D is possibly TRBD1 (5 bases). The CDR3 spans 14 residues. Germline lookup yields CDR1 SGHKS and CDR2 YYEKEE (reference sequence). V dropped 7 bases and J dropped 0 bases, with 13 bases sitting between them. The CDR3 protein is CASQGLLVNTEAFF. CDR3 bases: TGTGCCAGCCAGGGACTTCTGGTGAACACTGAAGCTTTCTTT.

This sequence joins TRBV6-1 and TRBJ1-1, with D perhaps matching TRBD1 (5 bases). Deletions cut 6 bases from V and 3 bases from J, with 14 bases between. This CDR3 has 14 amino acids. Germline loops: CDR1 MNHNS, CDR2 SASEGT. In DNA form, the CDR3 reads TGTGCCAGCAGCATCCGGGGGGTCGACACTGAAGCTTTCTTT. Protein product: CASSIRGVDTEAFF.

This chain links TRBV30 with TRBJ1-1, with D uncertain. V was cut by 8 bases and J by 2 bases, with 18 bases left in between. The CDR3 has 14 residues. The germline CDR1 and CDR2 sequences are GTSNPN and SVGIG (reference sequence). The CDR3: CATHGNPINTEAFF. DNA for the CDR3: TGTGCCACCCACGGTAACCCGATTAACACTGAAGCTTTCTTT.